This entry lists 10 T cell receptor beta chains sequenced from one sample in a study of shared clonotypes between healthy human individuals. Terminally differentiated effector memory CD45RA+ cells were excluded by CCR7 positive selection of CD45RO-negative cells. Method: immunoSEQ multiplex PCR; TCRdb's copy keeps in-frame clones and lacks some. The sample holds approximately 720,000 clones, 92% seen once. Sequenced material: naive CD8+ T cells sorted from blood. The receptors stem from a man in his thirties or forties in good health.

The V call is TRBV7-3, the J call TRBJ1-1; D call uncertain. CDR3 length equals 13 residues. V lost 2 bases and J 3 bases, leaving 7 bases between the germline ends. From germline, CDR1 is SGHTA and CDR2 FQGTGA. The DNA of the CDR3 is TGTGCCAGCAGCTTAGACACTTACACTGAAGCTTTCTTT. It yields the protein CASSLDTYTEAFF.

The CDR3 DNA reads TGTGCCAGCAGCCAACCAGGGGGGGCGAACACCGGGGAGCTGTTTTTT. Translating gives CASSQPGGANTGELFF. The chain has TRBV14 and TRBJ2-2; D might be TRBD1 or TRBD2, each matching 7 bases. The V end was cut by 2 bases, the J end by 0 bases, with 10 bases between. Per germline, CDR1 SGHDN and CDR2 FVKESK. The CDR3 extends over 16 amino acids.

With respect to this clone: Other DNA sequences in the same sample also yield this CDR3. The chain employs TRBV27 and TRBJ2-1, with 15 bases identical to TRBD2. This CDR3 contains 15 residues. V trimming: 5 bases; J trimming: 9 bases; junction bases outside the gene matches: 5. Germline assignment: CDR1 MNHEY and CDR2 SMNVEV (reference sequence). CDR3 in DNA: TGTGCCAGCAGTCTCGGGACTAGCGGGAGGAGTGAGCAGTTCTTC. Residues: CASSLGTSGRSEQFF.

This sequence joins TRBV5-8 and TRBJ2-1, with 7 bases lining up with TRBD1. There are 14 residues in the CDR3. Trimming cost V 3 bases and J 6 bases; bases outside gene matches: 6. Germline CDR1 SGHTS, CDR2 YDEGEE. CDR3 protein: CASSYTGTANEQFF. Written as DNA, the CDR3 is TGTGCCAGCAGCTACACCGGGACAGCCAATGAGCAGTTCTTC.

The genes are TRBV4-1 and TRBJ2-1; 10 bases are shared with TRBD2. Germline CDR1 and CDR2: MGHRA and YSYEKL. The CDR3 has 16 residues. Unmatched junction bases numbered 12, after V lost 3 bases and J lost 10 bases. The CDR3 loop reads CASSHRAGGYSEEQFF. Here the CDR3 DNA reads TGCGCCAGCAGCCACAGAGCGGGAGGGTATAGCGAGGAGCAGTTCTTC.

The chain couples TRBV4-2 to TRBJ2-7; 10 bases map to TRBD1. This CDR3 has 15 amino acids. With V trimmed by 1 base and J by 2 bases, 2 bases remained unmatched. The germline gives CDR1 LGHNA, CDR2 YNFKEQ. Here the CDR3 reads CASSQGTGGTYEQYF. The CDR3 DNA sequence: TGTGCCAGCAGCCAAGGGACAGGGGGTACCTACGAGCAGTACTTC.

The chain has TRBV7-8 and TRBJ2-7; possible D gene TRBD1, 6 bases. Deletions cut 6 bases from V and 0 bases from J, with 15 bases between. From germline, CDR1 is SGHVS and CDR2 FQNEAQ. The CDR3 contains 15 residues. CDR3 coding DNA: TGTGCCAGCAGTCCAAGACGGACAGCCTCCTACGAGCAGTACTTC. Translation gives CASSPRRTASYEQYF.

V usage is TRBV6-5 and J usage is TRBJ2-5; D is possibly TRBD2 (6 bases). Trimming took 4 bases from V and 3 from J, leaving 18 bases between them. This CDR3 is built from 16 residues. Germline CDR1 MNHEY, CDR2 SVGAGI. CDR3 sequence (DNA): TGTGCCAGCAGTTTGGGCGGGATCAGGCGGAAAGAGACCCAGTACTTC. It encodes CASSLGGIRRKETQYF.

This clone has a single count. V and J are TRBV28 and TRBJ2-7; D unclear. Germline V gene lookup returns CDR1 MDHEN and CDR2 SYDVKM. The CDR3 runs to 15 residues. V was clipped by 7 bases and J by 0 bases, with 16 bases between them. CDR3 bases: TGTGCCAGCACGCATTCCCTGGGATCCTCCTACGAGCAGTACTTC. This gives the protein CASTHSLGSSYEQYF.

The J gene is TRBJ2-1, the V gene TRBV7-9; the match to TRBD2 covers 8 bases. Trimming removed 0 bases from V and 9 bases from J; junction bases left unmatched: 7. The CDR3 spans 15 residues. Germline V gives CDR1 SEHNR, CDR2 FQNEAQ (reference sequence). The CDR3 region has the DNA TGTGCCAGCAGCTTAGCCGGGAGGGCCGCTAGTGAGCAGTTCTTC. Translating it yields CASSLAGRAASEQFF. The variable domain in full, with the rest retrieved from reference TRBV7-9 and TRBJ2-1, is DTGVSQNPRHKITKRGQNVTFRCDPISEHNRLYWYRQTLGQGPEFLTYFQNEAQLEKSRLLSDRFSAERPKGSFSTLEIQRTEQGDSAMYLCASSLAGRAASEQFFGPGTRLTVL.